Detailed here is one T cell receptor beta chain. The data are from a study of blood T cell repertoires in COVID-19. Study context: Sites in the United States, Italy and Spain provided acute and convalescent COVID-19 samples.

The CDR3 consists of 15 residues. Germline values: CDR1 SGHTA, CDR2 FQGNSA. With 2 bases removed from V and 1 base from J, the gap between germline ends came to 10 bases. Original handling: Using reference gene primer amplification, nucleated cell counts were estimated. The protocol was immunoSEQ multiplex PCR, while the TCRdb copy is restricted to in-frame clones and leaves out a portion. V and J calls plus clone size are reproduced from that table; the DNA served to infer D and trimming. This sample carries about 34,000 clones, 85% of them seen once, and the ten largest clones take roughly 15%. This chain joins TRBV7-2 and TRBJ2-3; maybe TRBD1 (6 bases). Source material: peripheral blood. The receptor comes from a human donor with acute or convalescent COVID-19. The donor label of this sample is uncertain. CDR3 in DNA: TGTGCCAGCAGCTTAAACGCAGGGGGCACAGATACGCAGTATTTT. Its translation: CASSLNAGGTDTQYF.